This T cell receptor (beta chain) comes out of a study of T cell responses to AZD1222 COVID-19 vaccine. Turning to the study itself: Second doses at about 4 or about 12 weeks were pooled.

Broader study findings: Sampled repertoires all dated from after the peak T cell response. Clonal diversity may have been underestimated in mostly white British donors. Reports indicate that nearly half of spike-specific TCRs are directed at unmutated variant regions.

This clone was seen once. The antigen is undetermined. The CDR3 spans 15 residues. Germline CDR1 reads SGDLS; CDR2 reads YYNGEE. V was shortened by 6 bases and J by 0 bases, with 13 bases between the two germline ends. This table comes from immunoSEQ multiplex PCR, and its TCRdb copy is limited to in-frame clones, with some not included. This sample has roughly 150,000 clones, with under 95% found just once. This clonotype was obtained from an adult in good health. The chain combines TRBV9 with TRBJ2-1; D not resolved. This sample comprised peripheral blood, obtained on day 0 of AZD1222 vaccination. CDR3 sequence: CASTGGATSYNEQFF. DNA for the CDR3: TGTGCCAGCACCGGCGGAGCTACCTCCTACAATGAGCAGTTCTTC.